These T cell receptor beta chains were read from a single sample in a study of human T cells and chemical hapten exposure. TCRdb re-called the RACE reads with MiXCR, one entry per CDR3 protein. The sample has tens of thousands of distinct CDR3 sequences, approximately 8% seen once; the top ten hold under 2%. The material was whole blood, obtained in connection with sensitization to the hapten diphenylcyclopropenone (DPC). The receptors originated from a woman between 25 and 40 years old with alopecia areata. Some clones in this sample may be carry-over from other donors' samples. The CDR3 runs from the conserved cysteine through the conserved F or W. D genes are given only for firm matches. Expanded clones are given a class, and other clones once, few, many or no size at all.

j_call clone_size d_call cdr3_length v_call cdr3_nt cdr3_aa
TRBJ2-3 few NA 13 TRBV5-1 TGCGCCAGCAGCTGGGCGGGCACAGATACGCAGTATTTT CASSWAGTDTQYF
TRBJ1-6 NA NA 12 TRBV12-3/TRBV12-4 TGTGCCAGCAGTTTATTTCTCCCCACCCTCAACTTT CASSLFLPTLNF
TRBJ2-5 many NA 11 TRBV2 TGTGCCAGCAGTGAGGGTCGACCCACGTACTTC CASSEGRPTYF
TRBJ2-5 many NA 15 TRBV20-1 TGCAGTGCTAGAAGGTTCGGGGGAAATCAAGAGACCCAGTACTTC CSARRFGGNQETQYF
TRBJ1-5 NA NA 14 TRBV12-3/TRBV12-4 TGTGCCAGCAGTCACTCGACAGGAAATCAGCCCCAGCATTTT CASSHSTGNQPQHF
TRBJ1-1 NA NA 15 TRBV20-1 TGCAGTGCTAGAGCGTCTGTCGCAGGGGACACTGAAGCTTTCTTT CSARASVAGDTEAFF
TRBJ1-5 NA TRBD1 17 TRBV6-6 TGTGCCAGCAGTCCCAACAGGGGCAGGCTACTAGGTCAGCCCCAGCATTTT CASSPNRGRLLGQPQHF
TRBJ2-4 NA NA 13 TRBV20-1 TGCAGTGCAAGTTCAGGGCAGGAAAACATTCAGTACTTC CSASSGQENIQYF
TRBJ2-3 many NA 13 TRBV3-1 TGTGCCAGCACCTCCTCGTATGGAGATACGCAGTATTTT CASTSSYGDTQYF
TRBJ2-1 many TRBD2 14 TRBV10-3 TGTGCCGTCCGGCTAGCGGGGATCCAAAATGAGCAGTTCTTC CAVRLAGIQNEQFF
TRBJ1-1 NA NA 13 TRBV20-1 TGCAGTGCCCGCTTTCAGGGTATAGCTGAAGCTTTCTTT CSARFQGIAEAFF
TRBJ2-2 few TRBD1 17 TRBV4-2 TGTGCCAGCAGCCAAGACCCTACAGGGGTTTGGGCCGGGGAGCTGTTTTTT CASSQDPTGVWAGELFF
TRBJ2-6 many TRBD1 18 TRBV12-5 TGTGCTAGTGGTCCGGGACAGGCTTCAGACCCTGGGGCCAACGTCCTGACTTTC CASGPGQASDPGANVLTF
TRBJ1-1 few TRBD1 16 TRBV5-1 TGCGCCAGCAGCTTGGTCATCGCAGGGGGCGGGGATGAAGCTTTCTTT CASSLVIAGGGDEAFF
TRBJ1-5 many NA 17 TRBV2 TGTGCCAGCAGTGAAACCCTTACACCTTCGGGCAATCAGCCCCAGCATTTT CASSETLTPSGNQPQHF
TRBJ2-1 many TRBD2 15 TRBV5-4 TGTGCCAGCAGCTTGGGGGGACTAAGGGACAATGAGCAGTTCTTC CASSLGGLRDNEQFF
TRBJ2-5 many TRBD1 12 TRBV7-9 TGTGCCAGCAGCTTAGCGGACAGGGGCCAGTACTTC CASSLADRGQYF
TRBJ1-1 many TRBD1 16 TRBV6-6 TGTGCCAGCAGTCGGGCCGGGACAGGGGGCCCTAAAGTAGCTTTCTTT CASSRAGTGGPKVAFF
TRBJ1-5 many TRBD1 18 TRBV6-5 TGTGCCAGCAGTTCGATAAAGACAGGGGACAGGTTAAATCAGCCCCAGCATTTT CASSSIKTGDRLNQPQHF
TRBJ1-5 few TRBD1 13 TRBV30 TGTGCCTGGGGGACAGATAGCAATCAGCCCCAGCATTTT CAWGTDSNQPQHF
TRBJ1-2 many TRBD1 16 TRBV7-2 TGTGCCAGCAGCCCGATCGGACAGGGAAACTACTATGGCTACACCTTC CASSPIGQGNYYGYTF
TRBJ1-1 few NA 12 TRBV19 TGTGCCAGTAGTATCCGGACCGATGAAGCTTTCTTT CASSIRTDEAFF
TRBJ1-4 few TRBD1 13 TRBV20-1 TGCAGTGCTAAACCGACAGGGGATCGAAAACTGTTTTTT CSAKPTGDRKLFF
TRBJ1-2 NA TRBD1 14 TRBV7-3 TGTGCCAGCAGCTTAGGACAGGGCGGCGATGGCTACACCTTC CASSLGQGGDGYTF
TRBJ2-3 many TRBD2 16 TRBV7-6 TGTGCCAGCAGCTTAGTGCCTAGCGGGGGGAGAGATACGCAGTATTTT CASSLVPSGGRDTQYF
TRBJ1-2 many NA 15 TRBV14 TGTGCCAGCAGCCAAGTTGGAGCAGAGGTATATGGCTACACCTTC CASSQVGAEVYGYTF
TRBJ1-2 many TRBD1 13 TRBV20-1 TGCAGTGCTGGACTACAGGGGTTCCGCGGCTACACCTTC CSAGLQGFRGYTF
TRBJ1-4 NA TRBD1 14 TRBV7-9 TGTGCCAGCAGCAGGGACAGGGGGAATGAAAAACTGTTTTTT CASSRDRGNEKLFF
TRBJ1-1 few NA 13 TRBV3-1 TGTGCCAGCAGCAGAGACTTTAACACTGAAGCTTTCTTT CASSRDFNTEAFF
TRBJ2-3 NA NA 12 TRBV2 TGTGCCAGCAGGGTCTTCACAGATACGCAGTATTTT CASRVFTDTQYF
TRBJ2-7 NA TRBD2 14 TRBV4-1 TGCGCCAGCAGCCAAGAAACTAGCGGGCTAGAGCAGTACTTC CASSQETSGLEQYF
TRBJ1-1 NA NA 13 TRBV6-6 TGTGCCAGCAGTTTCCGAGGGCCCGGCGAAGCTTTCTTT CASSFRGPGEAFF
TRBJ2-7 NA TRBD2 14 TRBV6-2/TRBV6-3 TGTGCCAGCAGTCCCGGGACTAGTTTCAACGAGCAGTACTTC CASSPGTSFNEQYF
TRBJ2-5 many NA 13 TRBV6-5 TGTGCCAGCACCACCGTCGGAGGGGAGACCCAGTACTTC CASTTVGGETQYF
TRBJ1-6 few TRBD1 16 TRBV6-5 TGTGCCAGCAGTTACTCGATCCTCAGGGGGTCATCACCCCTCCACTTT CASSYSILRGSSPLHF
TRBJ1-5 many NA 15 TRBV5-5 TGTGCCAGCAGCTTGGAACTGATTCGCAATCAGCCCCAGCATTTT CASSLELIRNQPQHF
TRBJ2-3 many NA 13 TRBV7-2 TGTGCCAGCAGCCGAACATTCACAGATACGCAGTATTTT CASSRTFTDTQYF
TRBJ2-7 NA NA 13 TRBV12-3/TRBV12-4 TGTGCCAGCAGTTGCAGAGGGGAAGTCGAGCAGTACTTC CASSCRGEVEQYF
TRBJ2-3 many NA 16 TRBV5-5 TGTGCCAGCAGCTTAAAGACCCCCGAAACCACAGATACGCAGTATTTT CASSLKTPETTDTQYF
TRBJ2-1 many NA 12 TRBV12-3/TRBV12-4 TGTGCCAGCAGTCCTACTAGGAGTGAGCAGTTCTTC CASSPTRSEQFF
TRBJ2-3 NA NA 14 TRBV7-9 TGTGCCAGCAGCTTAGTTTTGCGGGGAGATACGCAGTATTTT CASSLVLRGDTQYF
TRBJ2-1 many NA 15 TRBV12-2 TGTGCAAGTCGCTTAGTAAGCCGGGGGCCGAATGAGCAGTTCTTC CASRLVSRGPNEQFF
TRBJ1-2 many NA 12 TRBV2 TGTGCCAGCAGTGAGGACCGGCGTGGCTACACCTTC CASSEDRRGYTF
TRBJ1-6 many TRBD1 16 TRBV9 TGTGCCAGCAGCCCAGAGACAGGGGGCTTTAATTCACCCCTCCACTTT CASSPETGGFNSPLHF
TRBJ1-1 NA NA 13 TRBV12-3/TRBV12-4 TGTGCCAGCAGGACATCCACTAAGGCTGAAGCTTTCTTT CASRTSTKAEAFF
TRBJ2-7 many NA 11 TRBV20-1 TGCGGAGGGGTAGAGGGGCCCAGGAGTTACTTC CGGVEGPRSYF
TRBJ1-1 many NA 14 TRBV30 TGTGCCTGGACTCCCTATTGGGTGAACACTGAAGCTTTCTTT CAWTPYWVNTEAFF
TRBJ1-1 many NA 14 TRBV7-9 TGTGCCAGCAGCGCGCGTTCCGTGGGACTTGAAGCTTTCTTT CASSARSVGLEAFF
TRBJ2-3 few NA 13 TRBV15 TGTGCCACCAGCCCCGGACTTCCAGATACGCAGTATTTT CATSPGLPDTQYF
TRBJ2-2 many TRBD1 13 TRBV7-6 TGTGCCAGCACCTTCCAGGGGGCCGGGGAGCTGTTTTTT CASTFQGAGELFF
TRBJ2-3 NA NA 16 TRBV11-2 TGTGCCAGCAGCTTGATGTCTAGCCCAAGCACAGATACGCAGTATTTT CASSLMSSPSTDTQYF
TRBJ2-7 many TRBD1 17 TRBV25-1 TGTGCCAGCGGCCCTCGCGGCGGGACAGGGGGTACCTACGAGCAGTACTTC CASGPRGGTGGTYEQYF
TRBJ2-1 many TRBD2 15 TRBV6-1 TGTGCCAGCAGTGGGTTTAGCGGGGGAAACAATGAGCAGTTCTTC CASSGFSGGNNEQFF
TRBJ2-3 NA TRBD2 14 TRBV6-4 TGTGCCAGCAGTGGTAGCGGGGGCACAGATACGCAGTATTTT CASSGSGGTDTQYF
TRBJ2-4 many TRBD1 15 TRBV12-3/TRBV12-4 TGTGCCAGCAGTCAGGGGGCTAAAACCAAAAACATTCAGTACTTC CASSQGAKTKNIQYF
TRBJ2-1 many TRBD1 15 TRBV7-9 TGTGCCAGCAGCTCTCCCGGGACAGCCGCCGGTGAGCAGTTCTTC CASSSPGTAAGEQFF
TRBJ2-2 many NA 15 TRBV2 TGTGCCAGCAGTGAATCCGGGGCGAACACCGGGGAGCTGTTTTTT CASSESGANTGELFF
TRBJ2-5 NA TRBD1 14 TRBV5-1 TGCGCCAGCAGCCGAGGGACAGAGGCACAGACCCAGTACTTC CASSRGTEAQTQYF